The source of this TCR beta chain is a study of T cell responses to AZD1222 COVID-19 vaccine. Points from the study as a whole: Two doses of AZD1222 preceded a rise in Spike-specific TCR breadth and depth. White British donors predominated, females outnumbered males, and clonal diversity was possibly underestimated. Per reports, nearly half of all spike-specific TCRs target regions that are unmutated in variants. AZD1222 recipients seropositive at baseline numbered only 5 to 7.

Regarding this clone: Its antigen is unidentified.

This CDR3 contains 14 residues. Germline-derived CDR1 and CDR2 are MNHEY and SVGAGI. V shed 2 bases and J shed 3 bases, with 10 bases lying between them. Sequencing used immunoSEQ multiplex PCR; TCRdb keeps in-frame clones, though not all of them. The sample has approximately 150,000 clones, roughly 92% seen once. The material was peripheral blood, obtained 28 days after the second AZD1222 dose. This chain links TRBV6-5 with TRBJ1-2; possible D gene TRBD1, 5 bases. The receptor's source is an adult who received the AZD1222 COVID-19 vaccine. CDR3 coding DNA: TGTGCCAGCAGTTACCAAAGGGGCCACTATGGCTACACCTTC. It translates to CASSYQRGHYGYTF.